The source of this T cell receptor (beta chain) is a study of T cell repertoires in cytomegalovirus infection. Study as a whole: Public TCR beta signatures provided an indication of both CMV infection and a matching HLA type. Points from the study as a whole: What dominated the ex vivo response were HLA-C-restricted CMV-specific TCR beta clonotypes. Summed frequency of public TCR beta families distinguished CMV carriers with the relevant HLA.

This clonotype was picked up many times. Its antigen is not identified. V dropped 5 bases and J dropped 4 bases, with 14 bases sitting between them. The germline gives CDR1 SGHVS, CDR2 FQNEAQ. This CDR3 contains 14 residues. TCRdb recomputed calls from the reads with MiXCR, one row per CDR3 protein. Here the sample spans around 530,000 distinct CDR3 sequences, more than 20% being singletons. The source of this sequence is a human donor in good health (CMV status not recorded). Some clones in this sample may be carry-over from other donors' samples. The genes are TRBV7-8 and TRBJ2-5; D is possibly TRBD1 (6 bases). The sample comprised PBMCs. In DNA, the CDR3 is TGTGCCAGCAGCCTTGGACAGACGGGAGAGACCCAGTACTTC. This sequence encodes CASSLGQTGETQYF.